This T cell receptor beta chain was captured by sequencing in a study of regulatory T cells in long-lasting Graves disease. Study-level findings and limits: Persistent disease favored TRBV28, TRBJ1-2 and TRBJ2-5. New patients shared 950 to 1,000 public clonotypes, fewer than the 2,500 to 3,500 shared by persistent patients.

The authors built TCR beta libraries using iRepertoire HTBI primers and Arm-PCR of CDR3 regions. TCRdb itself ran the multiplex PCR reads through MiXCR, one entry per CDR3 protein. The sample holds approximately 440,000 distinct CDR3 sequences, around a quarter seen once. Trimming took off 1 base at V and 1 base at J, with 11 bases between the two ends. The CDR3 consists of 15 residues. CDR1 is MNHEY and CDR2 is SMNVEV in the germline V gene (reference sequence). Time point here: persistent/refractory GD, antithyroid drugs over 5 years with positive TRAb. RNA from PBMCs was the source of the TCR library. This clonotype was found a few times. Its antigen is not known.

The chain uses TRBV27 and TRBJ2-7; D possibly uses TRBD1 or TRBD2 (5 bases each). This clonotype was sampled from a female donor with Graves disease. Sequencing used peripheral blood mononuclear cells (PBMCs), obtained when the disease was refractory, from a patient treated with antithyroid drugs. CDR3: CASSLYGGRSYEQYF. The CDR3 DNA is TGTGCCAGCAGTTTATATGGGGGACGGTCCTACGAGCAGTACTTC.